This T cell receptor (beta chain) was documented in a study of T cell changes during pregnancy in multiple sclerosis. Libraries were prepared by immunoSEQ multiplex PCR; TCRdb keeps only in-frame clonotypes and omits some of them. Of 79,000 or so clones listed, 88% are singletons. The sequences come from peripheral blood, collected before pregnancy. The TCR sequence derives from a female donor with multiple sclerosis, enrolled in a pregnancy study.

The CDR3 nucleotides are TGTGCCAGCAGGGCAGTAGGGAGAGAGACCCAGTACTTC. It is translated as CASRAVGRETQYF. V usage is TRBV25-1 and J usage is TRBJ2-5; weak D call: TRBD2 (5 bases). Germline CDR1 and CDR2: MGHDK and SYGVNS. The ends were cut back, 6 bases at V and 4 bases at J, with 12 bases in the middle. The CDR3 loop spans 13 amino acids.